The entry below gives a single T cell receptor (beta chain) sequence along with its context. This clone was seen just once. The specificity of this receptor is unknown. Per-base qualities were not stored, and no clone one base away is much larger. The sample originates from a study of shared clonotypes between healthy human individuals (dated by TCRdb to 2019 to 2021). About the investigation overall: The cohort included three men and a couple of women between 18 and 49 years of age. For each donor, three plates each were used for CD4 naive and CD4 memory, two plates were used for CD8 naive, and one plate was used for CD8 memory. The study deeply sequenced blood TCR repertoires of 5 or 6 healthy adults to estimate repertoire size and the extent of clonotype sharing between individuals. Libraries were prepared and TCR repertoires were sequenced by different laboratories using diverse techniques, in order to increase sequencing depth and limit assay-specific biases. Per donor, leukapheresis produced somewhere between about 0.8 and 9.5 billion PBMCs. On the study overall, not on this receptor specifically: Sampling was restricted to blood, and TCR repertoires in tissues likely differ from the TCR repertoires found in blood. Rarefaction of sorted-subset datasets indicated incomplete sequencing despite the large sequencing depth. Because the study included a small number of donors, the genetic and exposure-history diversity represented was limited. Naive subsets generally had larger estimated clonotype richness than memory subsets did. Pairwise subsampling indicated that sequencing depth was expected to affect the degree of clonotype sharing among donors. Compared with non-shared clonotypes, the clonotypes found in all four sorted-subset donors had higher generation probabilities. Sharing across several donors was observed for around 5% of naive CD4, over 3% of naive CD8, around 2.5% of memory CD4, and roughly 0.43% of memory CD8 clonotypes.

Healthy HIV-negative adults with no recently reported acute infections or vaccinations were included as donors. Every donor was a Caucasian adult residing in Nashville, Tennessee, USA. CD4+ T cells were enriched by magnetic negative selection, after which naive cells were positively selected on CD45RA and the negative fraction was taken as the memory subset. Blood was obtained by leukapheresis, after which PBMCs were separated by Ficoll-Histopaque density gradient centrifugation and cryopreserved in liquid nitrogen vapor phase. Purity and quantity of every magnetically sorted T cell population were checked by analytical flow cytometry. From each sorted fraction, genomic DNA was isolated and quantified by UV absorbance on a Nanodrop 2000c. Using the deep immunoSEQ assay, multiplex PCR amplified TCR CDR3 regions from genomic DNA. Extracted genomic DNA from each cell subset was spread evenly across all wells of several immunoSEQ 96-well plates, with each plate serving as a replicate. For sorted subsets, around 200 ng genomic DNA, equal to 30,000 to 35,000 T cell genomes, was loaded into each replicate PCR. Purified libraries were quantified with a Qubit 3.0 fluorometer, sized on a Bioanalyzer 2100, and re-quantified with the KAPA Library Quantification kit. Each immunoSEQ 96-well plate was sequenced on its own single-read 150-cycle Illumina NextSeq 550 flow cell. The study's processing was this. Because only junctional sequences without quality scores were contained in the immunoSEQ output, filtering matching that applied to full-length reads could not be performed. To assign V/J genes and CDR3, sequences were annotated against IMGT germline references using PyIR, a Python wrapper for IgBLAST v1.9. Any read was removed if the V/J assignment was weak (E-value above 1e-6), the CDR3 was missing, or the read contained stop codons, out-of-frame junctions, or ambiguous translated residues. A V3J clonotype was defined by an identical inferred V gene, J gene, and CDR3 amino acid sequence. Percentage overlap between repertoires was calculated by dividing the number of shared unique clonotypes by the size of the smaller repertoire. Repertoire richness was assessed with RTK rarefaction, the Chao1 estimator, and Recon v2.1 estimates of unobserved clonotypes. Generation probabilities for all TCRbeta clonotypes obtained by the gDNA method from a handful of donors were computed using OLGA. Not all clones reach the TCRdb copy of this immuneACCESS table, which keeps in-frame sequences only. Checked studies attribute under half of the gap to unresolved V genes and leave the rest unexplained. Clone size and V and J calls were adopted from that table, with D and trimming inferred from the DNA. This sample lists over a million clones; about 96% were detected once. In total, the top ten clones hold roughly 1.1% of the sample.

The germline V gene gives CDR1 as SQVTM and CDR2 as ANQGSEA. The CDR3 measures 12 amino acids from cysteine to phenylalanine. The only DNA kept is the CDR3, 36 bases in frame from the first base. V is cut by 4 bases and J by 4 bases, and the space between the germline ends is 9 bases. This receptor chain uses TRBV29-1 and TRBJ2-3, with the D segment identity uncertain. What was sequenced was naive CD4+ T cells sorted from blood. This specimen's cell subset or site label, interpreted: CD45RA+ positively selected. This clonotype was sampled from a man aged 30 to 45 in good health. Read as DNA, the sequence is TGCAGCGTTGGTCCGGCGTCAGATACGCAGTATTTT. This gives the protein CSVGPASDTQYF.